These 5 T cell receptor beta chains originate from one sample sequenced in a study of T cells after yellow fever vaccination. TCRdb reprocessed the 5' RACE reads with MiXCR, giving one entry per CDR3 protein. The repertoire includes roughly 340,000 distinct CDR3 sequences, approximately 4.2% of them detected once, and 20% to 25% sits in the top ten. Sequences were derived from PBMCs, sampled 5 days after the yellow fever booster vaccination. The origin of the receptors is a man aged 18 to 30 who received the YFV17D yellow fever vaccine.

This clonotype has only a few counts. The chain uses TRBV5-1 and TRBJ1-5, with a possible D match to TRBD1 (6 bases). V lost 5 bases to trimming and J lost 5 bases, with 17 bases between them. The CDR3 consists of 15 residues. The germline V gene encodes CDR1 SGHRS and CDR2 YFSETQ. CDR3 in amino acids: CASRRGTTEDQPQHF. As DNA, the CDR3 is TGCGCCAGCAGGCGTGGGACAACAGAGGATCAGCCCCAGCATTTT.

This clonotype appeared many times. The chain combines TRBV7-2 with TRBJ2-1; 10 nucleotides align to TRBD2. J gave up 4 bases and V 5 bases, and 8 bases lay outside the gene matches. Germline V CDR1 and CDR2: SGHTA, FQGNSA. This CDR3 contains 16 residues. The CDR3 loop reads CASSPLAGLLYNEQFF. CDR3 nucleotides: TGTGCCAGCAGCCCACTAGCGGGGCTACTTTACAATGAGCAGTTCTTC.

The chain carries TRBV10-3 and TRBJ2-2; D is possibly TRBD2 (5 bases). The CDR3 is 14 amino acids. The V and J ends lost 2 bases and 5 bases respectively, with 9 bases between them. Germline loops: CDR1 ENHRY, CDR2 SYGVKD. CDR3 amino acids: CAISEREYTGELFF. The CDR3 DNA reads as TGTGCCATCAGTGAGAGGGAGTATACCGGGGAGCTGTTTTTT.

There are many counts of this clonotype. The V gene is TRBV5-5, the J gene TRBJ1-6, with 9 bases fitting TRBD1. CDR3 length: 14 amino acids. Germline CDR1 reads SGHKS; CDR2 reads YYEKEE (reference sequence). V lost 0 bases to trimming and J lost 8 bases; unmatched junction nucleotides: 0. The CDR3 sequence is CASSLGTGDSPLHF. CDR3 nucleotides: TGTGCCAGCAGCTTGGGGACAGGGGATTCACCCCTCCACTTT.

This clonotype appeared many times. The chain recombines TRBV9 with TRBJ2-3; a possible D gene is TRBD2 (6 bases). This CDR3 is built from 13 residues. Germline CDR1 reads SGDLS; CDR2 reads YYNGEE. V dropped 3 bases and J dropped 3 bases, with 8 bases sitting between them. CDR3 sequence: CASSAGGTDTQYF. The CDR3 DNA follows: TGTGCCAGCAGCGCCGGGGGTACAGATACGCAGTATTTT.